The sequence of this T cell receptor (beta chain) was determined in a study of blood T cell repertoires in COVID-19 (TCRdb year 2020). About the full investigation: Samples from collaborators originated in the United States, Italy and Spain and spanned both the acute and convalescent phases of COVID-19. Samples were obtained from the ongoing ImmuneRACE study (first 160 participants) and from 1,000 to 1,500 subjects provided by 6 global collaborators. Where available, HLA class I and class II types were obtained from metadata supplied by the sample provider rather than from assay-based typing. Sample metadata almost always included a de-identified subject ID, COVID-19 status, age in years and sex. The repertoires were made available in a free public database intended to serve as a resource for research on the immune response to SARS-CoV-2. Subjects who had been exposed to COVID-19, were actively infected with it, or had recovered from it provided the deeply sampled blood TCRbeta repertoires that made up the dataset. The prospective study material was composed of cDNA or gDNA derived from T cells, B-cell-depleted T cells, or PBMCs. The full study reports these points: The quantity of clinical and demographic metadata differed by source and by participant and was supplied without curation.

The immunoSEQ Assay, a bias-controlled multiplex PCR, was used to amplify TCRbeta CDR3 regions from genomic DNA. Under the source paper's analysis protocol: Within the assay, amplification of reference gene primers was used to estimate how many nucleated cells each sample contained. Sequence reads were collapsed and filtered to measure the absolute abundance of every unique TCRbeta CDR3 rearrangement. For each sample, productive Simpson clonality was calculated by taking the square root of Simpson's diversity index across productive rearrangements. TCRdb took over this immuneACCESS table, retaining in-frame rearrangements with V and J assigned. Such tables are incomplete; in checked studies, under half of the missing clones stem from an unresolved V gene, and the remainder is unexplained. V, J and clone size reflect that table, while D and trimming were determined from the DNA. The sample profile shows tens of thousands of clones; 90% of them were found once. Less than 2% of the sample comes from the top ten.

CDR1 and CDR2, looked up from the germline V gene (reference sequence), are SEHNR and FQNEAQ. The germline V end is reduced by 3 bases and the J end by 7 bases; junction bases left unmatched: 7. Spanning cysteine to phenylalanine, the CDR3 consists of 15 amino acids. The kept DNA is CDR3 alone, 45 bases in frame from the first base. Concerning this clone: Its antigen remains unidentified. Base qualities are not provided; no much larger clone lies one nucleotide away.

The collaborating institutions used their own protocols to collect whole blood in K2EDTA tubes. Collaborator samples were shipped for TCRbeta analysis as frozen whole blood, isolated PBMCs, or DNA extracted from either sample type. The sequenced sample was peripheral blood. The rearrangement joined TRBV7-9 to TRBJ1-4; 8 nucleotides in the junction match TRBD1. The sequence derives from a man between 60 and 70 years old with acute or convalescent COVID-19. CDR3 sequence: CASSLDRANGEKLFF. Read as DNA, the sequence is TGTGCCAGCAGCTTGGACAGGGCCAATGGTGAAAAACTGTTTTTT.